One and the same sample provided the 3 T cell receptor beta chains below, sequenced in a study of a mutant IDH1 vaccine in newly diagnosed glioma. These receptors lack a known antigen. The time point: week 35, safety follow-up. Vaccination comprised doses that each held 300 ug of mutant IDH1 20-mer peptide, plus topical imiquimod. Sequencing was performed with immunoSEQ multiplex PCR; in TCRdb, only in-frame clones are kept and a portion is missing. The table includes roughly 50,000 clones, approximately 79% detected once. The specimen comprised PBMCs, sampled from a glioma patient whose treatment included an IDH1 peptide vaccine. The receptors derive from a man aged 35-49 years with glioma.

The J gene is TRBJ2-1, the V gene TRBV5-1, with TRBD2 identical over 8 bases. The V gene's germline CDR1 is SGHRS and CDR2 YFSETQ. This CDR3 region has 14 residues. With 5 bases clipped from V and 8 bases from J, the junction kept 9 bases outside the gene matches. For the CDR3, the DNA is TGCGCCAGCAGACCGGGACTAGGGTCGGATGAGCAGTTCTTC. It is translated as CASRPGLGSDEQFF.

This clone was seen more than once but under ten times. The rearrangement uses TRBV14 and TRBJ1-2; maybe TRBD1 (6 bases). CDR3 size: 15 residues. CDR1 is SGHDN, CDR2 FVKESK, per germline. Trimming removed 3 bases from V and 14 bases from J, with 25 bases in between. Here the CDR3 DNA reads TGTGCCAGCAGCCAGTGGGACACCGTATTCTATGAGGCTACCTTC. This translates into CASSQWDTVFYEATF.

J is TRBJ2-2 and V is TRBV2; possible D gene TRBD1, 6 bases. V was trimmed by 4 bases and J by 7 bases, leaving 10 bases between them. The CDR3 has 13 amino acids. Germline values: CDR1 SNHLY, CDR2 FYNNEI. CDR3 protein: CASSVGGIGELFF. The CDR3 nucleotides read TGTGCCAGCAGTGTAGGGGGAATCGGGGAGCTGTTTTTT. The full variable domain, rest sourced from reference TRBV2 and TRBJ2-2, is EPEVTQTPSHQVTQMGQEVILRCVPISNHLYFYWYRQILGQKVEFLVSFYNNEISEKSEIFDDQFSVERPDGSNFTLKIRSTKLEDSAMYFCASSVGGIGELFFGEGSRLTVL.